The source of this TCR beta chain is a study of blood T cell repertoires in COVID-19 (TCRdb year 2020). Regarding the research as a whole: Collaborator samples came from the United States, Italy and Spain and covered acute and convalescent phases of COVID-19. A freely available public database, intended as a resource for researchers studying the immune response to SARS-CoV-2, is where the repertoires were released. Deeply sampled blood TCRbeta repertoires from subjects exposed to, actively infected with, or recovered from COVID-19 were included in the dataset. The prospective study material was composed of cDNA or gDNA derived from T cells, B-cell-depleted T cells, or PBMCs. The samples were drawn from two sources: the first 160 participants of the ongoing ImmuneRACE study, and over 950 subjects contributed by 6 global collaborators. HLA class I and class II types, where available, came from metadata supplied by the sample provider rather than from assay-based typing. Sample metadata almost always included a de-identified subject ID, COVID-19 status, age in years and sex. On the study overall, not on this receptor specifically: The quantity of clinical and demographic metadata differed by source and by participant and was supplied without curation.

TCRbeta CDR3 regions were amplified from genomic DNA using the immunoSEQ Assay, a bias-controlled multiplex PCR. The paper's processing steps were these. Nucleated cell counts per sample were estimated from amplification of reference gene primers within the assay. Sequence reads were collapsed and filtered to measure the absolute abundance of every unique TCRbeta CDR3 rearrangement. For each sample, productive Simpson clonality was calculated by taking the square root of Simpson's diversity index across productive rearrangements. The clones in this table, taken by TCRdb from immuneACCESS, are in-frame only. Not every clone is retained; where verified, under half of the shortfall comes from an unresolved V gene, and the cause of the rest is unknown. Clone size and V and J calls were adopted from that table, with D and trimming inferred from the DNA. Counted in this sample were 210,000 or so clones; under 90% of them appeared once. In total, the top ten clones hold about 2% of the sample.

CDR1 SQVTM and CDR2 ANQGSEA were looked up in the germline V gene. Including the terminal cysteine and phenylalanine, the CDR3 comprises 14 residues. Only the CDR3 part of the read is kept: 42 bases, read in frame from the first base. Ends trimmed: V by 6 bases, J by 2 bases; bases unmatched to a gene: 5. Participants in the prospective study were enrolled through a virtual design, were aged roughly 18 to 100 years, and lived in 24 United States geographic areas. Cohort assignment in the prospective study relied on participant-reported clinical history from a screening survey and a study questionnaire. For ImmuneRACE Cohort 3, a participant was defined as recovered based on two consecutive negative NP/OP PCR tests, clearance by a healthcare professional, or resolution of symptoms. Mobile phlebotomists in the prospective study collected whole blood, serum and a nasopharyngeal or oropharyngeal swab from every participant. Prospective study participants could optionally give additional blood draws and questionnaires over a roughly 2-month period. Blood samples from the prospective study were shipped frozen or at room temperature prior to DNA extraction.

This clone was counted only a few times. It has no known antigen specificity. Per-base qualities were not stored, and no clone one base away is much larger. Sequencing used PBMCs or T cells enriched from blood (not recorded which). This TCR was recovered from a man between 60 and 75 years old who had recovered from COVID-19. Recombination linked TRBV29-1 to TRBJ2-5; 11 middle bases align to TRBD1. The DNA is as follows: TGCAGCGTGAAGGACAGGGGGCGACAAGAGACCCAGTACTTC. Its amino acids are CSVKDRGRQETQYF.